This T cell receptor (beta chain) was identified in a study of CD8 T cells in ankylosing spondylitis. Preparation of TCR beta libraries was done by quantitative 5'-RACE with molecular barcodes. TCRdb independently ran MiXCR on the 5' RACE reads; one entry per CDR3 protein. The sample includes some 840,000 distinct CDR3 sequences, about 10% of them seen just once. This CDR3 has 14 amino acids. Germline CDR1 SSHAT, CDR2 FNYEAQ (reference sequence). Findings and limits, study-wide: Characteristic of ankylosing spondylitis blood, it appeared, was a TCR beta motif comprising several highly homologous variants. Significant enrichment of disease-linked clones was reported in matched ankylosing spondylitis synovial fluid. Earlier work had already found some motif variants in reactive arthritis synovial fluid and blood. Disease-linked clones were found to be CD8+ and relatively rare in peripheral blood.

Notes on this clonotype: The antigen remains unidentified. A junction boundary mismatches the germline segment, possibly from a read error.

Material: blood, either unsorted or a sorted T cell fraction (not recorded which). The V and J genes are TRBV7-7 and TRBJ2-3; tentatively, D is TRBD2 (6 bases). The TCR was taken from a male donor with ankylosing spondylitis. CDR3 sequence: CASSPTGVQDTQYF. DNA for the CDR3: TGTGCTAGCAGCCCCACGGGAGTACAAGATACGCAGTATTTT.